This entry is about one T cell receptor (beta chain). The entry originates in a study of T cells after yellow fever vaccination. Overall study context: Low-cell-number fractions were prepared with SMART-Seq v4 Ultra Low Input.

The CDR3 covers 14 residues. The germline V gene has CDR1 LGHNA and CDR2 YSLEER. V lost 1 base, J lost 6 bases, and 4 bases stayed unmatched. One entry per CDR3 protein results from TCRdb running MiXCR on the 5' RACE reads. Here the sample spans 620,000 or so distinct CDR3 sequences, around a sixth being singletons. The sequence came from a man younger than 30 who received the YFV17D yellow fever vaccine. The specimen was PBMCs, collected around 5 days after the first yellow fever vaccination. The J gene is TRBJ1-1, the V gene TRBV4-3; TRBD1 agrees at 8 bases. CDR3 DNA: TGCGCCAGCAGCCAAGGGACAGGGATCGCTGAAGCTTTCTTT. Translation: CASSQGTGIAEAFF.